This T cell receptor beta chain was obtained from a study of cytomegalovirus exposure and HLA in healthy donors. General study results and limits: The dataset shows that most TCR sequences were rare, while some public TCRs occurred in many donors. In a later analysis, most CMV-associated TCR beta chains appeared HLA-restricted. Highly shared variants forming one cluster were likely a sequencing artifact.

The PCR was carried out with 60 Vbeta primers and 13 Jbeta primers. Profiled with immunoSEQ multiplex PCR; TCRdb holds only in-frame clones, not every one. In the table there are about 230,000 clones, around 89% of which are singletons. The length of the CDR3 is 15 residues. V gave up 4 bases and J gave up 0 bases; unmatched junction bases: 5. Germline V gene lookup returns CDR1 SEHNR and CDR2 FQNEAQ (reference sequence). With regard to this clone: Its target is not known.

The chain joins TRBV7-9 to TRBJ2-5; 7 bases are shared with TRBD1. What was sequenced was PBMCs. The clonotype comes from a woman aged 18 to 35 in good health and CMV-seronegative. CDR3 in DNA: TGTGCCAGCAGCTCCAACAGGGGAGACCAAGAGACCCAGTACTTC. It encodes CASSSNRGDQETQYF. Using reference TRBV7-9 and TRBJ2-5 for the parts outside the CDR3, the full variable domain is DTGVSQNPRHKITKRGQNVTFRCDPISEHNRLYWYRQTLGQGPEFLTYFQNEAQLEKSRLLSDRFSAERPKGSFSTLEIQRTEQGDSAMYLCASSSNRGDQETQYFGPGTRLLVL.